These 21 T cell receptor beta chains originate from one sample sequenced in a study of blood T cell repertoires in COVID-19. Assay used: immunoSEQ multiplex PCR; TCRdb lists only in-frame clones, some missing. This sample has roughly 150,000 clones, with 70% to 85% found just once. Sequencing used peripheral blood. These receptors were collected from a woman in her fifties or sixties with acute or convalescent COVID-19.

V and J are TRBV11-2 and TRBJ2-1; maybe TRBD1 (5 bases). V dropped 2 bases and J dropped 5 bases, with 13 bases sitting between them. The CDR3 is 15 amino acids. Germline CDR1 and CDR2: SGHAT and FQNNGV. In nucleotides, the CDR3 is TGTGCCAGCAGCTTAATGTCAGGGCCGAACAATGAGCAGTTCTTC. It codes for CASSLMSGPNNEQFF.

Here the CDR3 DNA reads TGTGCCAGCAGTTTATATGGTCCGGGTGAAGCTTTCTTT. Translating gives CASSLYGPGEAFF. The chain combines TRBV28 with TRBJ1-1, with no clear D. From germline, CDR1 is MDHEN and CDR2 SYDVKM. V lost 1 base to trimming and J lost 7 bases, with 10 bases between them. The CDR3 is made up of 13 amino acids.

This chain joins TRBV2 and TRBJ2-3, with 9 positions matching TRBD1. This CDR3 has 13 amino acids. The J segment lost 4 bases and the V segment lost 8 bases, leaving 4 bases of the junction unmatched. Germline V lookup: CDR1 SNHLY, CDR2 FYNNEI. Here the CDR3 reads CASGTGFADTQYF. The CDR3, as DNA: TGTGCCAGCGGGACAGGGTTTGCAGATACGCAGTATTTT.

For this clone: The DNA is omitted, as the CDR3 cannot be located on it reliably, and the CDR3 follows TCRdb's listing. The chain employs TRBV9 and TRBJ2-7; TRBD2, as called in the table, went unchecked against the DNA. CDR1 is SGDLS and CDR2 is YYNGEE in the germline V gene. Termini included, the CDR3 measures 16 amino acids. This CDR3 is CASSVATGSGRAPVYF.

This chain connects TRBV19 to TRBJ1-4; weak D call: TRBD1 (5 bases). CDR1 LNHDA and CDR2 SQIVND come from the germline V gene (reference sequence). Trimming removed 1 base from V and 10 bases from J, with 7 bases in between. The CDR3 runs to 12 residues. CDR3 nucleotide sequence: TGTGCCAGTAGTATAGTAAGGGGAAAACTGTTTTTT. Encoded protein: CASSIVRGKLFF. Complete variable domain (other parts from reference TRBV19 and TRBJ1-4): DGGITQSPKYLFRKEGQNVTLSCEQNLNHDAMYWYRQDPGQGLRLIYYSQIVNDFQKGDIAEGYSVSREKKESFPLTVTSAQKNPTAFYLCASSIVRGKLFFGSGTQLSVL.

The V gene is TRBV4-2, the J gene TRBJ2-7; maybe TRBD2 (5 bases). CDR1 is LGHNA and CDR2 is YNFKEQ in the germline V gene. V dropped 3 bases and J dropped 5 bases, with 5 bases sitting between them. CDR3 length: 11 residues. The CDR3 loop reads CASSQGDEQYF. The CDR3 region has the DNA TGTGCCAGCAGCCAGGGAGACGAGCAGTACTTC.

The chain links TRBV6-6 to TRBJ2-3, with D possibly TRBD2 on 5 matching bases. V was cut by 2 bases and J by 4 bases, with 13 bases left in between. The CDR3 is 15 residues long. Germline V gene lookup returns CDR1 MNHNY and CDR2 SVGAGI (reference sequence). The CDR3 DNA reads TGTGCCAGCAGTTACCGGGGAGAACTCGCAGATACGCAGTATTTT. This encodes CASSYRGELADTQYF.

This rearrangement joins TRBV27 to TRBJ2-3; D is unclear. There are 16 residues in the CDR3. Germline values: CDR1 MNHEY, CDR2 SMNVEV (reference sequence). The germline V and J ends were trimmed by 5 bases and 0 bases, with 15 bases remaining between them. Written as DNA, the CDR3 is TGTGCCAGCAGTATAGGAAGACAAAGTAGCACAGATACGCAGTATTTT. Its protein product is CASSIGRQSSTDTQYF.

CDR3 loop: CASTRMGEGDYGYTF. Here the CDR3 DNA reads TGTGCCAGTACCAGAATGGGCGAGGGGGACTATGGCTACACCTTC. This chain joins TRBV19 and TRBJ1-2; weak D call: TRBD1 (6 bases). Germline V gene data show CDR1 as LNHDA and CDR2 as SQIVND (reference sequence). The V and J ends lost 7 bases and 3 bases respectively, with 18 bases between them. The CDR3 contains 15 residues.

The rearrangement links TRBV11-2 to TRBJ2-1; 9 bases align to TRBD2. The CDR3 sequence is 15 residues long. The V and J ends lost 5 bases and 8 bases, in that order; junction bases with no gene match: 10. Germline CDR1 SGHAT, CDR2 FQNNGV. CDR3 sequence (DNA): TGTGCCAGCAGCCGCCCGGGGACTAGCAACCATGAGCAGTTCTTC. It encodes CASSRPGTSNHEQFF.

The chain couples TRBV19 to TRBJ2-5; 9 bases align to TRBD2. Germline CDR1 LNHDA, CDR2 SQIVND (reference sequence). The J segment lost 2 bases and the V segment lost 3 bases, leaving 4 bases of the junction unmatched. The CDR3 length is 15 residues. CDR3 in amino acids: CASSIRRGGQETQYF. The CDR3 nucleotides read TGTGCCAGTAGTATCAGGCGGGGGGGACAAGAGACCCAGTACTTC.

This clone was seen a few times. One end of the junction varies from germline; a read error may be responsible. CDR3 nucleotides: TGTGCCTGGAGCGCCACGGGGGGAAGCACCATATATTTT. It specifies CAWSATGGSTIYF. The chain links TRBV30 to TRBJ1-3, with D tentatively TRBD1 (5 bases). Germline assignment: CDR1 GTSNPN and CDR2 SVGIG (reference sequence). This CDR3 region has 13 residues.

The gene calls are TRBV4-3 and TRBJ2-7, with 10 nucleotides matching TRBD1. This CDR3 is 15 amino acids long. The V segment lost 1 base and the J segment 7 bases; nucleotides outside the gene matches: 7. Germline V gives CDR1 LGHNA, CDR2 YSLEER. The CDR3 here is CASSQGTGQGWEQYF. CDR3 bases: TGCGCCAGCAGCCAAGGGACGGGACAGGGGTGGGAGCAGTACTTC.

This clone was picked up a small number of times. The chain is built from TRBV5-1 and TRBJ1-2; 7 bases match TRBD1. This CDR3 spans 15 amino acids. V trimming: 0 bases; J trimming: 4 bases; junction bases outside the gene matches: 6. Germline V CDR1 and CDR2: SGHRS, YFSETQ. In DNA, the CDR3 is TGCGCCAGCAGCTTGGCGACAGGGAAAAGCTATGGCTACACCTTC. This translates into CASSLATGKSYGYTF.

The V call is TRBV13, the J call TRBJ2-7; 8 nucleotides line up with TRBD1. Germline CDR1 reads PRHDT; CDR2 reads FYEKMQ (reference sequence). The CDR3 is 15 residues long. The V gene end was trimmed by 7 bases and the J gene end by 3 bases; junction bases not matched to a gene: 11. CDR3 region: CASTLLRTGNYEQYF. In nucleotides, the CDR3 is TGTGCCAGCACCCTCCTCCGGACAGGGAACTACGAGCAGTACTTC.

CDR3 nucleotide sequence: TGTGCCAGCAGCCCGCTCGGACAGGGGGCGCGTACCGGGGAGCTGTTTTTT. Protein sequence: CASSPLGQGARTGELFF. V usage is TRBV9 and J usage is TRBJ2-2; TRBD1 agrees at 11 bases. V lost 4 bases to trimming and J lost 5 bases; unmatched junction nucleotides: 10. The CDR3 spans 17 residues. CDR1 SGDLS and CDR2 YYNGEE come from the germline V gene.

The genes are TRBV5-1 and TRBJ1-2; 9 nucleotides align to TRBD1. This CDR3 spans 15 amino acids. J lost 8 bases, V lost 4 bases, and 12 bases had no gene match. The germline CDR1 and CDR2 sequences are SGHRS and YFSETQ. The DNA of the CDR3 is TGCGCCAGCAGCCGAGGACAGGGGCTCGCCCAGGGCTACACCTTC. Residues: CASSRGQGLAQGYTF.

The table lists this clone with a count of one. This chain uses TRBV10-2 with TRBJ2-1; 7 bases agree with TRBD1. Germline V gives CDR1 WSHSY, CDR2 SAAADI. The CDR3 extends over 15 amino acids. V shed 6 bases and J 4 bases; nucleotides not matched to a gene: 9. CDR3 amino acids: CASRITGAGYNEQFF. The CDR3 region has the DNA TGCGCCAGCAGGATTACAGGGGCTGGGTACAATGAGCAGTTCTTC.

The chain carries TRBV7-2 and TRBJ1-5; tentative D call: TRBD1 (6 bases). V dropped 1 base and J dropped 4 bases, with 11 bases sitting between them. CDR1 is SGHTA, CDR2 FQGNSA, per germline. CDR3 length: 15 amino acids. This chain's CDR3 is CASSLDRAGNQPQHF. In nucleotides, the CDR3 is TGTGCCAGCAGCTTAGACAGGGCTGGTAATCAGCCCCAGCATTTT.

V is TRBV30 and J is TRBJ1-5; D unresolved. With 1 base removed from V and 7 bases from J, the gap between germline ends came to 11 bases. The CDR3 is made up of 13 amino acids. Germline V gene data show CDR1 as GTSNPN and CDR2 as SVGIG (reference sequence). The DNA of the CDR3 is TGTGCCTGGAGTGCACTACCGGGACAGCCCCAGCATTTT. Protein: CAWSALPGQPQHF.

The chain's CDR3 is CASRNRDRGDEQYF. As DNA, the CDR3 is TGTGCCAGCAGGAACCGGGACAGGGGGGACGAGCAGTACTTC. The chain recombines TRBV2 with TRBJ2-7; 11 nucleotides line up with TRBD1. The CDR3 covers 14 residues. Germline-derived CDR1 and CDR2 are SNHLY and FYNNEI. V was clipped by 6 bases and J by 5 bases; unmatched bases: 6.